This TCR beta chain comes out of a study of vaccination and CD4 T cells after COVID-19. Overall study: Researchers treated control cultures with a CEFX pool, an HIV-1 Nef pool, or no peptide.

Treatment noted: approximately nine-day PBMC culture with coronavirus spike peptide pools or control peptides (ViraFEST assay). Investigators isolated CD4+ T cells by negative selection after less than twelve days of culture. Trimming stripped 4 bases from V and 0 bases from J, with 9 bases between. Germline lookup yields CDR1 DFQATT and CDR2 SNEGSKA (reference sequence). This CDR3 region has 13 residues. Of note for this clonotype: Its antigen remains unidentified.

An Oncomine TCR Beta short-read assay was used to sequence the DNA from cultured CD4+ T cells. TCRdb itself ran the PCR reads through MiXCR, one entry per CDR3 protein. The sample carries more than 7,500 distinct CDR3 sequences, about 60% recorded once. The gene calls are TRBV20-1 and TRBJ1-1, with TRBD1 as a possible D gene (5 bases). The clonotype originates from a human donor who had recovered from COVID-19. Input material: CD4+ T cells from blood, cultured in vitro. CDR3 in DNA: TGCAGTGCTACGGGACGGCTGAACACTGAAGCTTTCTTT. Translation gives CSATGRLNTEAFF.